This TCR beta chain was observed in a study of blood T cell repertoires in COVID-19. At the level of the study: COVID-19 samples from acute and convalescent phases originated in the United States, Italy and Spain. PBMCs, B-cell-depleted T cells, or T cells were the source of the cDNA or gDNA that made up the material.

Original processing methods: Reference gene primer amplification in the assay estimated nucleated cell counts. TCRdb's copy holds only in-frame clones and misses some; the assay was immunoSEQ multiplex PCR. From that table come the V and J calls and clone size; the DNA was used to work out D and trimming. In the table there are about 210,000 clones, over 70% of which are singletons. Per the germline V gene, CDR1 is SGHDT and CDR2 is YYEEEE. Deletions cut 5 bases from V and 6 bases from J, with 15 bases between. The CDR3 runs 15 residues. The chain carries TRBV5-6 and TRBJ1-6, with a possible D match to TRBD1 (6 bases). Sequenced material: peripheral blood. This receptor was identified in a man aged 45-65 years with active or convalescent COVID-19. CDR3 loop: CASRPTGFSNSPLHF. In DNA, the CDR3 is TGTGCCAGCAGACCCACAGGGTTTAGTAATTCACCCCTCCACTTT.